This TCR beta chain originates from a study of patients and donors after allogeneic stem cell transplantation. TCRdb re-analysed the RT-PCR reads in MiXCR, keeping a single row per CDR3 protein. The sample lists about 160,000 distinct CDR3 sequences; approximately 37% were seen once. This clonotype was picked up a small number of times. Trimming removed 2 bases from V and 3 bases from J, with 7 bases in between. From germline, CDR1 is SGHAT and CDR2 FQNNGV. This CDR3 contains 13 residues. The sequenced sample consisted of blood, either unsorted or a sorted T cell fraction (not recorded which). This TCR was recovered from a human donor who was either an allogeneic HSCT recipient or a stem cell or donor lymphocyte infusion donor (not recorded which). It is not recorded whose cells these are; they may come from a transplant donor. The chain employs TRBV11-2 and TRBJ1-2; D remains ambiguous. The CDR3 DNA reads TGTGCCAGCAGCTTATGGCCGTACTATGGCTACACCTTC. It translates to CASSLWPYYGYTF. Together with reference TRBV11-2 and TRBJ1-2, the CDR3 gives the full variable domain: EAGVAQSPRYKIIEKRQSVAFWCNPISGHATLYWYQQILGQGPKLLIQFQNNGVVDDSQLPKDRFSAERLKGVDSTLKIQPAKLEDSAVYLCASSLWPYYGYTFGSGTRLTVV.